A single sample is the source of the 7 T cell receptor beta chains below, sequenced in a study of OX40 agonist ivuxolimab in advanced cancers. Sequencing used immunoSEQ multiplex PCR; TCRdb keeps in-frame clones, though not all of them. This sample has 85,000 to 130,000 clones, with about nine tenths found just once. This specimen was CD4+ or CD8+ T cells sorted from blood, taken in a trial of the OX40 agonist ivuxolimab. Every receptor here comes from an adult with an advanced solid tumor such as melanoma, head and neck, liver or kidney cancer.

This clone was observed once. The chain combines TRBV28 with TRBJ2-6; D gene ambiguous. Per the germline V gene, CDR1 is MDHEN and CDR2 is SYDVKM. V was cut by 8 bases and J by 0 bases, with 8 bases left in between. The CDR3 contains 14 residues. Here the CDR3 DNA reads TGTGCCAGCGGGTCGGGCTCTGGGGCCAACGTCCTGACTTTC. It is translated as CASGSGSGANVLTF.

The chain is built from TRBV7-2 and TRBJ2-1; D assignment may be TRBD1 or TRBD2 (6 bases each). This CDR3 is 16 amino acids long. The ends were cut back, 5 bases at V and 4 bases at J, with 18 bases in the middle. Germline values: CDR1 SGHTA, CDR2 FQGNSA. Here the CDR3 DNA reads TGTGCCAGCAGCCCTATGACAGGAGGGGCTTACAATGAGCAGTTCTTC. Its protein product is CASSPMTGGAYNEQFF.

This clone was seen only once. V is TRBV27 and J is TRBJ1-2; TRBD1 aligns across 7 bases. The CDR3 totals 14 residues. CDR1 and CDR2 (germline): MNHEY, SMNVEV (reference sequence). Trimming removed 8 bases from V and 4 bases from J; junction bases left unmatched: 10. Here the CDR3 reads CASPFTQGGYGYTF. Here the CDR3 DNA reads TGTGCCAGCCCTTTCACTCAGGGGGGCTATGGCTACACCTTC.

This clone was observed a handful of times. This chain uses TRBV7-2 with TRBJ2-2; 15 bases map to TRBD2. CDR1 is SGHTA and CDR2 is FQGNSA in the germline V gene. The V segment lost 4 bases and the J segment 5 bases; nucleotides outside the gene matches: 2. The CDR3 covers 16 residues. CDR3 in amino acids: CASSYGLAGGTGELFF. The CDR3 nucleotides are TGTGCCAGCAGCTATGGACTAGCGGGGGGGACCGGGGAGCTGTTTTTT.

This clone was recorded only once. The rearrangement links TRBV7-2 to TRBJ1-6; D unclear. The CDR3 runs to 14 residues. With 6 bases removed from V and 3 bases from J, the gap between germline ends came to 9 bases. Germline V lookup: CDR1 SGHTA, CDR2 FQGNSA. CDR3 sequence (DNA): TGTGCCAGCAGTTTTGACGGCTATAATTCACCCCTCCACTTT. Amino acid sequence: CASSFDGYNSPLHF.

The chain carries TRBV19 and TRBJ2-5; tentative D call: TRBD1 (6 bases). V lost 1 base and J 4 bases, leaving 13 bases between the germline ends. CDR1 LNHDA and CDR2 SQIVND come from the germline V gene (reference sequence). The CDR3 loop spans 15 amino acids. The CDR3 nucleotides read TGTGCCAGTAGTATAGGGGGGCAGGGCTCAGAGACCCAGTACTTC. Encoded protein: CASSIGGQGSETQYF.

V usage is TRBV7-2 and J usage is TRBJ2-2; D not resolved. V dropped 3 bases and J dropped 0 bases, with 5 bases sitting between them. The V gene's germline CDR1 is SGHTA and CDR2 FQGNSA. The CDR3 totals 14 residues. The CDR3 DNA reads as TGTGCCAGCAGCTTTCTAGCGAACACCGGGGAGCTGTTTTTT. It is translated as CASSFLANTGELFF.